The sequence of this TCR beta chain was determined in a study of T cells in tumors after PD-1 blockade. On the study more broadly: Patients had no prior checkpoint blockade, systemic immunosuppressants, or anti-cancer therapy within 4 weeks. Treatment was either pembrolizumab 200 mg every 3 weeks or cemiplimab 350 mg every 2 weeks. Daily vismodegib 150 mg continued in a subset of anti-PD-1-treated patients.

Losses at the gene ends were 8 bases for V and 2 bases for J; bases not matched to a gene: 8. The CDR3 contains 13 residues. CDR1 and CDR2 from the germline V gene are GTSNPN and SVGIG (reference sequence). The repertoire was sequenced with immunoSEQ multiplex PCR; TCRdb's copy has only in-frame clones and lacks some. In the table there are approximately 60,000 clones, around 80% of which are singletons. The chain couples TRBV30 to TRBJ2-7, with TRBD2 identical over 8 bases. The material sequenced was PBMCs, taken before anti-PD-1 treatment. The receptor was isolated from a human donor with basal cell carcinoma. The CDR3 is CAARGGGPYEQYF. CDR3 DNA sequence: TGTGCCGCGAGGGGCGGGGGGCCCTACGAGCAGTACTTC.